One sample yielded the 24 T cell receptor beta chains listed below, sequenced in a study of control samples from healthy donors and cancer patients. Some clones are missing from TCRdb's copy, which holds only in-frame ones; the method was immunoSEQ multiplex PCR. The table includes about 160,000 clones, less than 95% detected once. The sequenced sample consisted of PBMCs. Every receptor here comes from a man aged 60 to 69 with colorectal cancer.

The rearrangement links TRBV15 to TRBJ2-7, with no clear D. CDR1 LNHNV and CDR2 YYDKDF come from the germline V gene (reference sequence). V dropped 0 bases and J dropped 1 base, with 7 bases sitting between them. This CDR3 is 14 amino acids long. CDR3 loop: CATSRDRKSYEQYF. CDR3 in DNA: TGTGCCACCAGCAGAGACCGCAAATCCTACGAGCAGTACTTC.

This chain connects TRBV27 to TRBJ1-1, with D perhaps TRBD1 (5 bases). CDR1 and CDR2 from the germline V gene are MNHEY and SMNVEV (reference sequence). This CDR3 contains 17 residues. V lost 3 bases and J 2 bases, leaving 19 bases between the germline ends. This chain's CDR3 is CASSFPPGTGGNTEAFF. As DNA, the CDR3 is TGTGCCAGCAGTTTTCCCCCCGGGACCGGAGGAAACACTGAAGCTTTCTTT.

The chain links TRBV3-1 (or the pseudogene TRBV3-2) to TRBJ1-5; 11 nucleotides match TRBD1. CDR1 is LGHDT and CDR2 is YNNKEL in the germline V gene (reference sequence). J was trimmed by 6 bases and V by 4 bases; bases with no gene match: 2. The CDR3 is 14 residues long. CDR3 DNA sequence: TGTGCCAGCAGCCGAGGACAGGGGGCTCAGCCCCAGCATTTT. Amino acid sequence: CASSRGQGAQPQHF.

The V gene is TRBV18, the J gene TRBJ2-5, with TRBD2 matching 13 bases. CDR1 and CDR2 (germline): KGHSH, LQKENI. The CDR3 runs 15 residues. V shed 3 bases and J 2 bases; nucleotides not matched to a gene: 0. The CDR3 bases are TGTGCCAGCTCACCGACTAGCGGGGGGCAAGAGACCCAGTACTTC. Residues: CASSPTSGGQETQYF.

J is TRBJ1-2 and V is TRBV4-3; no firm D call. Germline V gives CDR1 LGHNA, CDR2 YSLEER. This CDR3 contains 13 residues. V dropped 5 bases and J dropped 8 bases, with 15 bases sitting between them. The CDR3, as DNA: TGCGCCAGCAGCACGAGTCCCTCCGGGGGCTACACCTTC. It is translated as CASSTSPSGGYTF.

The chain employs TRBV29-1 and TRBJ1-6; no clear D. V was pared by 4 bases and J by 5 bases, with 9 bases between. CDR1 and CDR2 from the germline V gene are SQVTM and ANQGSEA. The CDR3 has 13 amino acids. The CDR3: CSVAEANNSPLHF. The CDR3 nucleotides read TGCAGCGTTGCGGAAGCAAATAATTCACCCCTCCACTTT.

The CDR3 DNA is TGTGCCAGCATGGTCTCTACCTACGAGCAGTACTTC. This sequence encodes CASMVSTYEQYF. The rearrangement joins TRBV28 to TRBJ2-7; D unresolved. CDR1 MDHEN and CDR2 SYDVKM come from the germline V gene. This CDR3 is built from 12 residues. Trimming took 7 bases from V and 2 from J, leaving 9 bases between them.

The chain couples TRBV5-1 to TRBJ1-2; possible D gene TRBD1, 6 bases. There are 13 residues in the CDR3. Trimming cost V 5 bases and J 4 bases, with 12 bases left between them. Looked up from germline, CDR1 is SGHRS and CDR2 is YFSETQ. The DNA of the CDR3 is TGCGCCAGCAGACCGGACAGCAGCTATGGCTACACCTTC. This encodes CASRPDSSYGYTF.

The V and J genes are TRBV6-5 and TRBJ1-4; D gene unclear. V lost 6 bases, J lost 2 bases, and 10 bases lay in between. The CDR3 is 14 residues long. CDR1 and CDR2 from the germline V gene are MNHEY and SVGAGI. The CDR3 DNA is TGTGCCAGCAGATACGCGACTACTAATGAAAAACTGTTTTTT. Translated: CASRYATTNEKLFF.

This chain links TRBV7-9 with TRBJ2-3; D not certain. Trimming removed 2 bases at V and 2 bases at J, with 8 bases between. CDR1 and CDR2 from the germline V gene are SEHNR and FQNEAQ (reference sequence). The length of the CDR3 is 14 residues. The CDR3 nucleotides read TGTGCCAGCAGCTTATCGTTATCCACAGATACGCAGTATTTT. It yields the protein CASSLSLSTDTQYF.

CDR3 sequence (DNA): TGTGCCAGCAGCCAAACTAGCGATACGCAGTATTTT. Amino acid sequence: CASSQTSDTQYF. The chain carries TRBV3-1 (or the pseudogene TRBV3-2) and TRBJ2-3; weak D call: TRBD2 (6 bases). Germline V gives CDR1 LGHDT, CDR2 YNNKEL (reference sequence). The CDR3 spans 12 residues. Trimming cost V 2 bases and J 6 bases, with 6 bases left between them.

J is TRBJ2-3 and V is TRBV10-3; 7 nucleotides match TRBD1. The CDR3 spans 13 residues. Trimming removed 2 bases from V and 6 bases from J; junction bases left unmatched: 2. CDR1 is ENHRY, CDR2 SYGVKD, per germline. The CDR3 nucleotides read TGTGCCATCAGTGAGCCGACAGGGGATACGCAGTATTTT. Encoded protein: CAISEPTGDTQYF.

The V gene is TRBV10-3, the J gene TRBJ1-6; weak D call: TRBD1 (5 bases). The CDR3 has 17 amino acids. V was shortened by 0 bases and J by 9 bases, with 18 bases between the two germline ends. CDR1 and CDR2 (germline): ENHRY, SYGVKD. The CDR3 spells CAISESGRVRHGSPLHF. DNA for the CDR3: TGTGCCATCAGTGAGTCGGGCAGGGTACGACATGGTTCACCCCTCCACTTT.

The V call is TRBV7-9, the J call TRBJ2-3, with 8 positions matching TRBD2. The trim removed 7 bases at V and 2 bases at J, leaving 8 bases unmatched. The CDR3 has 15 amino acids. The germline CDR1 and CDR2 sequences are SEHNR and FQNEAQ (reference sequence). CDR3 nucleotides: TGTGCCAGCAAATCCGGGGGGGCCGACACAGATACGCAGTATTTT. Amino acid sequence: CASKSGGADTDTQYF.

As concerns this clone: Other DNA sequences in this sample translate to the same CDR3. The CDR3 sequence: CASSLGQGAGGYTF. In DNA, the CDR3 is TGTGCCAGCAGCTTGGGGCAGGGGGCAGGGGGCTACACCTTC. The gene calls are TRBV7-9 and TRBJ1-2, with 8 bases that match TRBD1. Unmatched junction bases numbered 8, after V lost 3 bases and J lost 8 bases. Germline V CDR1 and CDR2: SEHNR, FQNEAQ (reference sequence). CDR3 length: 14 amino acids.

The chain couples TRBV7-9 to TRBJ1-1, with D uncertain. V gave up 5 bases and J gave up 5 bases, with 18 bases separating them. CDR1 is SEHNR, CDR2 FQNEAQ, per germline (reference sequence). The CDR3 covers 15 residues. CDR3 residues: CASSKPRRVQTEAFF. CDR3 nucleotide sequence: TGTGCCAGCAGCAAACCCCGGAGGGTTCAAACTGAAGCTTTCTTT.

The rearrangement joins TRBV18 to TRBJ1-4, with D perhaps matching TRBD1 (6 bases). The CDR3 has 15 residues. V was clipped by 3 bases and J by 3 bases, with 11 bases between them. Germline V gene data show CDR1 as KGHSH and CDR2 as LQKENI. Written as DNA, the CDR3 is TGTGCCAGCTCACCCACACAGGGCCCTAATGAAAAACTGTTTTTT. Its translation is CASSPTQGPNEKLFF.

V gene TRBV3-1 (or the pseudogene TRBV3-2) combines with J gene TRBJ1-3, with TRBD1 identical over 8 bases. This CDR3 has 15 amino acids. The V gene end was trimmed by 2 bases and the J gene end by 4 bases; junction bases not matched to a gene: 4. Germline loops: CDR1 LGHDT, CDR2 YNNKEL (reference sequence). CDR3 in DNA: TGTGCCAGCAGCCAAACCACAGGGGGGGGAAACACCATATATTTT. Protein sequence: CASSQTTGGGNTIYF.

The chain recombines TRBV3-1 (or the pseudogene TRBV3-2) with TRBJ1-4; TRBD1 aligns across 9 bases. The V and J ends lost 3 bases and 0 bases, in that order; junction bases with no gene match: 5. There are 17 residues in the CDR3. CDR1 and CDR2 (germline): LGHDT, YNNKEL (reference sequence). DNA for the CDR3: TGTGCCAGCAGCCAGATGGGACAGGGAGCAACTAATGAAAAACTGTTTTTT. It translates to CASSQMGQGATNEKLFF.

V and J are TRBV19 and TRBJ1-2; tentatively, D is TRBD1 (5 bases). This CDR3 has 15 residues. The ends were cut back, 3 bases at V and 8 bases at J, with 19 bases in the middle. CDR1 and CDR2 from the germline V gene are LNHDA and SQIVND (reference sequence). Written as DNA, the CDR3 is TGTGCCAGTAGTATGTCCGGGGGAGTCGTTAACGGCTACACCTTC. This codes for CASSMSGGVVNGYTF.

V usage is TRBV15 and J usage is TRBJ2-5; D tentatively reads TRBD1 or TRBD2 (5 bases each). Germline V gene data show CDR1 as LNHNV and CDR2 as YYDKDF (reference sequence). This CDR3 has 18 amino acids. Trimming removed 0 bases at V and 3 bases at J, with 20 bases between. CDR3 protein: CATSRDFGAAEAKETQYF. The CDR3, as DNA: TGTGCCACCAGCAGAGACTTCGGGGCGGCGGAGGCGAAAGAGACCCAGTACTTC.

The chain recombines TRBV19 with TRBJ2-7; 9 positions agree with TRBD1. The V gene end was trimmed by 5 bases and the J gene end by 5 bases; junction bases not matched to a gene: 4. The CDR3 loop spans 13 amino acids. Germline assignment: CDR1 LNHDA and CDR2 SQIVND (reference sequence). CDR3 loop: CASSGDRVHEQYF. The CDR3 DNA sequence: TGTGCCAGTAGTGGGGACAGGGTCCACGAGCAGTACTTC. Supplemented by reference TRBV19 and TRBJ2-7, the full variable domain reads DGGITQSPKYLFRKEGQNVTLSCEQNLNHDAMYWYRQDPGQGLRLIYYSQIVNDFQKGDIAEGYSVSREKKESFPLTVTSAQKNPTAFYLCASSGDRVHEQYFGPGTRLTVT.

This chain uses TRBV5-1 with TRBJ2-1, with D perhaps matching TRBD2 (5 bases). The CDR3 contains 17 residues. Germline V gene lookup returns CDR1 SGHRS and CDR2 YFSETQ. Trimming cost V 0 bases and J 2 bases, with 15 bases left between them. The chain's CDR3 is CASSLVYARGTYNEQFF. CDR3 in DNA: TGCGCCAGCAGCTTGGTGTATGCACGGGGTACCTACAATGAGCAGTTCTTC.

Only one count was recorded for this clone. The CDR3 DNA follows: TGTGCCAGCAGGACGACAGGGATTGATGGCTACACCTTC. As protein: CASRTTGIDGYTF. The rearrangement joins TRBV7-8 to TRBJ1-2, with 7 bases that match TRBD1. This CDR3 comprises 13 residues. CDR1 and CDR2 from the germline V gene are SGHVS and FQNEAQ. Trimming removed 6 bases from V and 6 bases from J; junction bases left unmatched: 7.